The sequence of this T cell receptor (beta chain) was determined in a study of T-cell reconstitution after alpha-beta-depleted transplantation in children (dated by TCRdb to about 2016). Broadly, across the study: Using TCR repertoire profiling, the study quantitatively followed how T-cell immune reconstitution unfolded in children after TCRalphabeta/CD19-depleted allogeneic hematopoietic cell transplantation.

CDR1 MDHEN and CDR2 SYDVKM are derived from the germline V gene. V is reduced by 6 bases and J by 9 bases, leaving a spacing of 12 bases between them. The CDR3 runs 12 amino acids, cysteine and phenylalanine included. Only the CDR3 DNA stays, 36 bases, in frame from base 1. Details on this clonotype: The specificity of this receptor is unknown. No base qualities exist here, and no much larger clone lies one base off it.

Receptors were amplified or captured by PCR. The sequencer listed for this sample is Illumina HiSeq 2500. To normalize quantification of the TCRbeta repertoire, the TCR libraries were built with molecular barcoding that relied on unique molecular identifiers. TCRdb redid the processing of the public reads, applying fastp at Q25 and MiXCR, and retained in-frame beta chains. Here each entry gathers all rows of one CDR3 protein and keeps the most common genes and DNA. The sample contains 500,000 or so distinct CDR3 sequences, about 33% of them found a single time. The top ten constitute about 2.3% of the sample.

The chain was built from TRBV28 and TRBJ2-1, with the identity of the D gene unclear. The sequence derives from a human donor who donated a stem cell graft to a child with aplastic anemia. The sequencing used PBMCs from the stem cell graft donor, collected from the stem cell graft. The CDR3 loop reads CASSLFFGEQFF. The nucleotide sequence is TGTGCCAGCAGCCTGTTCTTCGGTGAGCAGTTCTTC. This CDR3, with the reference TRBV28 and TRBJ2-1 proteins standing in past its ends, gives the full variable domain DVKVTQSSRYLVKRTGEKVFLECVQDMDHENMFWYRQDPGLGLRLIYFSYDVKMKEKGDIPEGYSVSREKKERFSLILESASTNQTSMYLCASSLFFGEQFFGPGTRLTVL.